The 26 T cell receptor beta chains reported below all come from one sample, sequenced in a study of metastatic and nonmetastatic thyroid tumors. All patients were treatment-naive before thyroid surgery. TCRdb re-called clones via MiXCR from the PCR reads. In the table there are approximately 74,000 clones, approximately 15% of which are singletons. Source material: blood. These TCRs come from a male donor with papillary thyroid cancer or a benign thyroid nodule (not recorded which). Some clones in this sample may be carry-over from other donors' samples.

At least ten counts were recorded for this clone. The rearrangement uses TRBV10-2 and TRBJ1-6; D not certain. Trimming removed 8 bases at V and 5 bases at J, with 13 bases between. Germline V gene data show CDR1 as WSHSY and CDR2 as SAAADI. This CDR3 comprises 14 residues. Here the CDR3 reads CASGEHNHNSPLHF. Written as DNA, the CDR3 is TGCGCCAGCGGAGAGCATAACCATAATTCACCCCTCCACTTT.

For this clone: This clone may be a read error of a much larger clone one base away. Other DNA sequences in this sample translate to the same CDR3. The rearrangement uses TRBV5-6 and TRBJ2-3; no reliable D call. The V gene's germline CDR1 is SGHDT and CDR2 YYEEEE. The CDR3 covers 14 residues. V lost 0 bases and J lost 2, with 7 bases in between. The CDR3 DNA sequence: TGTGCCAGCAGCTTGGTTGTTATCACAGATACGCAGTATTTT. Its translation: CASSLVVITDTQYF.

Ten or more counts support this clone. The chain employs TRBV7-7 and TRBJ2-2; possibly TRBD1 or TRBD2 for D (5 bases each). This CDR3 spans 15 amino acids. Germline V gene data show CDR1 as SSHAT and CDR2 as FNYEAQ (reference sequence). The CDR3 here is CAKKPRDANTGELFF. The DNA of the CDR3 is TGTGCTAAAAAACCCCGGGACGCGAACACCGGGGAGCTGTTTTTT.

This clone has a count of ten or more. This chain uses TRBV3-1 with TRBJ2-5; D is unresolved. V was cut by 4 bases and J by 1 base, with 10 bases left in between. Germline CDR1 reads LGHDT; CDR2 reads YNNKEL (reference sequence). The CDR3 has 14 amino acids. CDR3 loop: CASSPPAVQETQYF. In DNA form, the CDR3 reads TGTGCCAGCAGCCCTCCGGCGGTCCAAGAGACCCAGTACTTC.

The genes are TRBV20-1 and TRBJ1-1, with TRBD1 as a possible D gene (6 bases). The germline gives CDR1 DFQATT, CDR2 SNEGSKA (reference sequence). The CDR3 is 18 residues long. Between the trimmed V and J ends, which lost 1 base and 0 bases, there was a span of 21 bases. The CDR3 spells CSARAAQLRGRMNTEAFF. The CDR3 nucleotides are TGCAGTGCTAGAGCGGCACAGTTGCGGGGGCGAATGAACACTGAAGCTTTCTTT.

This clone occurred many times. The gene calls are TRBV11-3 and TRBJ2-6; D not resolved. Trimming took 7 bases from V and 0 from J, leaving 4 bases between them. Germline lookup yields CDR1 SGHNT and CDR2 YENEEA. The CDR3 is made up of 13 amino acids. DNA for the CDR3: TGTGCCAGCACCGTCTCTGGGGCCAACGTCCTGACTTTC. Amino acids: CASTVSGANVLTF.

Details on this clone: A read error may be the cause here, since a much bigger clone is one base away. The J gene is TRBJ2-7, the V gene TRBV5-4; TRBD1 might be the D (6 bases). V was clipped by 4 bases and J by 2 bases, with 13 bases between them. The CDR3 has 14 amino acids. Germline-derived CDR1 and CDR2 are SGHNT and YYREEE (reference sequence). CDR3 protein: CASSTGTWPYEQYV. The CDR3 DNA reads TGTGCCAGCAGCACCGGGACATGGCCCTACGAGCAGTACGTC.

V and J are TRBV20-1 and TRBJ2-3, with 13 bases that match TRBD2. The CDR3 has 14 residues. Unmatched junction bases numbered 5, after V lost 7 bases and J lost 4 bases. The germline gives CDR1 DFQATT, CDR2 SNEGSKA (reference sequence). The DNA of the CDR3 is TGCAGTGTAGGGACTAGCGGGATTGCAGATACGCAGTATTTT. Translated, it gives CSVGTSGIADTQYF.

This clone showed up just once. The V and J genes are TRBV5-1 and TRBJ1-3; no clear D. This CDR3 comprises 13 residues. The ends were cut back, 3 bases at V and 2 bases at J, with 6 bases in the middle. The germline gives CDR1 SGHRS, CDR2 YFSETQ. The CDR3 reads CASSSVPGNTIYF. The CDR3 DNA reads TGCGCCAGCAGCTCCGTCCCTGGAAACACCATATATTTT. Filled out from reference TRBV5-1 and TRBJ1-3, the complete variable domain reads KAGVTQTPRYLIKTRGQQVTLSCSPISGHRSVSWYQQTPGQGLQFLFEYFSETQRNKGNFPGRFSGRQFSNSRSEMNVSTLELGDSALYLCASSSVPGNTIYFGEGSWLTVV.

The table lists this clone with a few counts. The rearrangement uses TRBV2 and TRBJ2-5, with 7 bases identical to TRBD2. The ends lost 7 bases at V and 5 bases at J; junction bases unmatched: 10. CDR1 is SNHLY, CDR2 FYNNEI, per germline. This CDR3 is 14 amino acids long. The CDR3 DNA reads TGTGCCAGCATTACTAGCGACCCTAGGGAGACCCAGTACTTC. Its protein product is CASITSDPRETQYF. The variable domain in full, completed from reference TRBV2 and TRBJ2-5, reads EPEVTQTPSHQVTQMGQEVILRCVPISNHLYFYWYRQILGQKVEFLVSFYNNEISEKSEIFDDQFSVERPDGSNFTLKIRSTKLEDSAMYFCASITSDPRETQYFGPGTRLLVL.

Turning to this clone: A much more abundant neighbour one base away suggests this may be a read error. This chain connects TRBV12-3 or TRBV12-4 to TRBJ2-4; the D is unclear. The CDR3 contains 14 residues. Between the trimmed V and J ends, which lost 3 bases and 5 bases, there was a span of 11 bases. The DNA for the CDR3 is TGTGCCAGCAGTTTTCTCTGCCTCGAAAACATTCAGTACTTC. It codes for CASSFLCLENIQYF.

This clone was detected ten times or more. This chain links TRBV7-3 with TRBJ2-1; 10 nucleotides line up with TRBD1. V trimming: 6 bases; J trimming: 4 bases; junction bases outside the gene matches: 9. In germline, CDR1 is SGHTA, CDR2 FQGTGA. The CDR3 spans 16 residues. CDR3: CASRLTGTGAYNEQFF. The CDR3, as DNA: TGTGCCAGCAGGCTTACCGGGACAGGGGCATACAATGAGCAGTTCTTC.

Concerning this clone itself: This clone may be a read error of a much larger clone one base away. V is TRBV18 and J is TRBJ2-5, with 9 bases lining up with TRBD1. V trimming: 6 bases; J trimming: 5 bases; junction bases outside the gene matches: 10. This CDR3 has 15 residues. CDR1 and CDR2 from the germline V gene are KGHSH and LQKENI. CDR3 in DNA: TGTGCCAGCTCGCGGGACAGGGTGCGCCCGGAGACCCAGTACTTC. Amino acids: CASSRDRVRPETQYF. Based on the CDR3 plus reference TRBV18 and TRBJ2-5, the full variable domain is NAGVMQNPRHLVRRRGQEARLRCSPMKGHSHVYWYRQLPEEGLKFMVYLQKENIIDESGMPKERFSAEFPKEGPSILRIQQVVRGDSAAYFCASSRDRVRPETQYFGPGTRLLVL.

In its sample, this clone was seen many times. One junction end disagrees with the germline gene, perhaps due to a read error. This chain links TRBV7-7 with TRBJ2-1; TRBD2 matches 12 bases. This CDR3 is built from 16 residues. CDR1 and CDR2 (germline): SSHAT, FNYEAQ (reference sequence). CDR3 nucleotides: TGTGCTAGCAGCCCATGGACTAGCGGGAAGCTAGGGGAGCAGTTCTTC. Translated: CASSPWTSGKLGEQFF.

This clone was counted at least ten times. The rearrangement links TRBV6-4 to TRBJ2-5; no clear D. Trimming removed 3 bases at V and 7 bases at J, with 12 bases between. The germline CDR1 and CDR2 sequences are MRHNA and SNTAGT. The CDR3 has 13 residues. CDR3: CASSEQTTGTQYF. Written as DNA, the CDR3 is TGTGCCAGCAGTGAACAAACCACGGGGACCCAGTACTTC.

This clone showed up many times. This chain connects TRBV7-3 to TRBJ2-7, with 9 bases lining up with TRBD1. CDR1 is SGHTA, CDR2 FQGTGA, per germline. Unmatched junction bases numbered 4, after V lost 4 bases and J lost 0 bases. The CDR3 extends over 15 amino acids. The CDR3 nucleotides are TGTGCCAGCAGCTACGGGACAGGGAGCTCCTACGAGCAGTACTTC. Translated, it gives CASSYGTGSSYEQYF. Combining the CDR3 with reference TRBV7-3 and TRBJ2-7 gives the whole variable domain GAGVSQTPSNKVTEKGKYVELRCDPISGHTALYWYRQSLGQGPEFLIYFQGTGAADDSGLPNDRFFAVRPEGSVSTLKIQRTERGDSAVYLCASSYGTGSSYEQYFGPGTRLTVT.

As to this clone: A read error may explain this, as a much larger clone is one base away. The sample has other DNA sequences that encode this CDR3 too. The chain couples TRBV6-2 or TRBV6-3 to TRBJ2-5; D unresolved. The CDR3 is 15 amino acids. The germline V and J ends were trimmed by 6 bases and 8 bases, with 22 bases remaining between them. CDR1 and CDR2 from the germline V gene are MNHEY and SVGEGT. Here the CDR3 DNA reads TGTGCCAGCAGCATCACACCGTTCGCAGTTGAAACCCAGTACTTC. This encodes CASSITPFAVETQYF.

The sample holds many counts of this clone. At the DNA level, this CDR3 is encoded by other sequences in the same sample as well. The chain recombines TRBV7-2 with TRBJ2-3; possibly TRBD1 or TRBD2 for D (5 bases each). The CDR3 is 14 residues long. Germline V CDR1 and CDR2: SGHTA, FQGNSA. The germline V and J ends were trimmed by 5 bases and 4 bases, with 13 bases remaining between them. CDR3 in amino acids: CASSAPGTSDTQYF. Written as DNA, the CDR3 is TGTGCCAGCAGCGCCCCCGGGACGTCAGATACGCAGTATTTT.

This clone was seen at least ten times. A much larger clonotype is one base distant, so this may be a read error. The chain joins TRBV12-3 or TRBV12-4 to TRBJ2-7; D is unclear. This CDR3 contains 13 residues. CDR3 in DNA: TGTGCCAGCACCCGTGGGTCCTCCTACGGGCAGTACTTC. It specifies CASTRGSSYGQYF.

This clone was found many times. A much bigger clone sits one base away, suggesting this may be a read error. Lacking the conserved final phenylalanine or tryptophan, this CDR3 likely reflects a read error. The V gene is TRBV20-1, the J gene TRBJ2-7; D unresolved. Trimming removed 0 bases at V and 0 bases at J, with 9 bases between. CDR3 length: 14 residues. Germline CDR1 is DFQATT and CDR2 is SNEGSKA (reference sequence). This chain's CDR3 is CSARDPASSYEQYS. The CDR3 bases are TGCAGTGCTAGAGATCCGGCTAGCTCCTACGAGCAGTACTCC.

This clone was detected ten times or more. This sequence joins TRBV9 and TRBJ1-1; D is unclear. The CDR3 has 13 amino acids. The V gene's germline CDR1 is SGDLS and CDR2 YYNGEE. With 0 bases removed from V and 11 bases from J, the gap between germline ends came to 14 bases. The CDR3 DNA sequence: TGTGCCAGCAGCGTAGGGTCGGAGGGAGAGGCTTTCTTT. Protein: CASSVGSEGEAFF.

This clone came up many times. The chain recombines TRBV20-1 with TRBJ2-7; 9 bases fit TRBD1. Losses at the gene ends were 1 base for V and 6 bases for J; bases not matched to a gene: 7. This CDR3 spans 14 amino acids. The germline V gene encodes CDR1 DFQATT and CDR2 SNEGSKA (reference sequence). The CDR3 loop reads CSARGDRVAGEQYF. In nucleotides, the CDR3 is TGCAGTGCTAGAGGGGACAGGGTTGCTGGCGAGCAGTACTTC.

This clone was picked up many times. The CDR3 here is CASSYSGREQYV. The CDR3 DNA is TGTGCCAGCAGTTATAGCGGGAGAGAGCAGTACGTC. V gene TRBV7-9 combines with J gene TRBJ2-7; TRBD2 matches at 9 bases. This CDR3 has 12 residues. Germline assignment: CDR1 SEHNR and CDR2 FQNEAQ (reference sequence). J gave up 7 bases and V 6 bases, and 4 bases lay outside the gene matches.

This clone was seen repeatedly, ten times or more. The chain joins TRBV7-2 to TRBJ1-1; TRBD1 matches 8 bases. CDR1 is SGHTA, CDR2 FQGNSA, per germline. V was clipped by 7 bases and J by 10 bases; unmatched bases: 11. The length of the CDR3 is 13 residues. CDR3 in DNA: TGTGCCAGCACTACTTCTCAGGACAGGGTAGCTTTCTTT. It translates to CASTTSQDRVAFF.

This clone was seen many times. The J gene is TRBJ2-7, the V gene TRBV19; TRBD2 aligns across 7 bases. CDR1 is LNHDA and CDR2 is SQIVND in the germline V gene (reference sequence). There are 16 residues in the CDR3. J lost 2 bases, V lost 1 base, and 8 bases had no gene match. CDR3 region: CASSIVLASGTYEQYF. CDR3 in DNA: TGTGCCAGTAGTATAGTGTTGGCTAGCGGAACCTACGAGCAGTACTTC.

In its sample, this clone was seen many times. This chain joins TRBV20-1 and TRBJ1-2; tentatively, D is TRBD1 (6 bases). The CDR3 extends over 13 amino acids. Trimming left V 3 bases short and J 4 bases short, with 12 bases between. Germline assignment: CDR1 DFQATT and CDR2 SNEGSKA (reference sequence). The CDR3 is CSASRTDSYGYTF. Here the CDR3 DNA reads TGCAGTGCTAGCCGGACAGACAGCTATGGCTACACCTTC.